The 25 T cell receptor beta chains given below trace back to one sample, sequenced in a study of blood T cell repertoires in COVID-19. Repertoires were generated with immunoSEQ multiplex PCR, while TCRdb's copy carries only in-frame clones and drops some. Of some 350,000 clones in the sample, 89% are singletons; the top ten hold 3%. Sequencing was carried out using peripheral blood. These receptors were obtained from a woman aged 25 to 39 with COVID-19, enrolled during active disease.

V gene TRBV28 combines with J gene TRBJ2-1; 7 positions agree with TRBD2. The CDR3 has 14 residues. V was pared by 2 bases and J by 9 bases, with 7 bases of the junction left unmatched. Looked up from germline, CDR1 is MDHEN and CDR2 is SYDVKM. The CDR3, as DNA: TGTGCCAGCAGTTTAGGACGGGAGGTCGTTGAGCAGTTCTTC. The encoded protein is CASSLGREVVEQFF.

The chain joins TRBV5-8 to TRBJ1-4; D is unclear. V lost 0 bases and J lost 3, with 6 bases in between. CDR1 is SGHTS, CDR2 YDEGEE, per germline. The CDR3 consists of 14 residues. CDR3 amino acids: CASSLGQANEKLFF. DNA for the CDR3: TGTGCCAGCAGCTTGGGGCAGGCTAATGAAAAACTGTTTTTT.

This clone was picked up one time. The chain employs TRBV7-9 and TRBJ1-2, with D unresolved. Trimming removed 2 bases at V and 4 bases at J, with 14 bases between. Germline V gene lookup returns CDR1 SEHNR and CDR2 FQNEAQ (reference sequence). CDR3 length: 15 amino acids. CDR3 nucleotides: TGTGCCAGCAGCTTAATAACAGATTTTGTCTATGGCTACACCTTC. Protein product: CASSLITDFVYGYTF.

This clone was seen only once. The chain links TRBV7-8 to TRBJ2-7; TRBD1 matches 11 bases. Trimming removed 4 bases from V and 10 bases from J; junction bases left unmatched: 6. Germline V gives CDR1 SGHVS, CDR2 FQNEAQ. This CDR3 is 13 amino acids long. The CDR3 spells CASSWGQGEEQYV. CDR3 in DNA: TGTGCCAGCAGCTGGGGACAGGGGGAAGAACAGTACGTC.

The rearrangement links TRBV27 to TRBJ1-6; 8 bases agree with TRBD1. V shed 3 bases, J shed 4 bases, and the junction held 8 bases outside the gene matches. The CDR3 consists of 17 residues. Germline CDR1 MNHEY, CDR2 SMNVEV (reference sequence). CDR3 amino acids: CASSFTTRQGYNSPLHF. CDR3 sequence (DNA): TGTGCCAGCAGTTTCACCACCAGACAGGGGTATAATTCACCCCTCCACTTT.

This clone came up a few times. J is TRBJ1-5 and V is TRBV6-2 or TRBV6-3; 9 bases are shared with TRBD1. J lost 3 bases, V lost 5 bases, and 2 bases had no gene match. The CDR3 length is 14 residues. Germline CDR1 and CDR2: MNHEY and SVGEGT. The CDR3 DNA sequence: TGTGCCAGCAGTCGGACAGGGGACAATCAGCCCCAGCATTTT. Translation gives CASSRTGDNQPQHF.

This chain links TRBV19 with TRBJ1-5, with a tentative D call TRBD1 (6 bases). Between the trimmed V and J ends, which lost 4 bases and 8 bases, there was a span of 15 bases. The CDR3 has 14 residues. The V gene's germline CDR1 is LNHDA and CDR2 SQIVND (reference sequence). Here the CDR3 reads CASSKDSPREPQHF. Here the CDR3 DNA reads TGTGCCAGTAGTAAGGACAGCCCGCGTGAGCCCCAGCATTTT.

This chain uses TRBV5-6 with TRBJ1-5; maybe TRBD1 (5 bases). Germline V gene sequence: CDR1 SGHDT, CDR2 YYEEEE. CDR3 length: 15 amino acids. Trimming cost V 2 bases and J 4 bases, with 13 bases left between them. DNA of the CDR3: TGTGCCAGCAGCTTCCAGGGAGGTGGGAATCAGCCCCAGCATTTT. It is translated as CASSFQGGGNQPQHF. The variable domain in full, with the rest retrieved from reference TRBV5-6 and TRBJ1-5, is DAGVTQSPTHLIKTRGQQVTLRCSPKSGHDTVSWYQQALGQGPQFIFQYYEEEERQRGNFPDRFSGHQFPNYSSELNVNALLLGDSALYLCASSFQGGGNQPQHFGDGTRLSIL.

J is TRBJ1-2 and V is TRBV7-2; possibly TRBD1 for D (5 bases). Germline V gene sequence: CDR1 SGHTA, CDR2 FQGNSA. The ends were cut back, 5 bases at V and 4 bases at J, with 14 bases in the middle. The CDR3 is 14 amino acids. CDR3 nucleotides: TGTGCCAGCAGCCGCGGGACGGGCCTCTATGGCTACACCTTC. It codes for CASSRGTGLYGYTF.

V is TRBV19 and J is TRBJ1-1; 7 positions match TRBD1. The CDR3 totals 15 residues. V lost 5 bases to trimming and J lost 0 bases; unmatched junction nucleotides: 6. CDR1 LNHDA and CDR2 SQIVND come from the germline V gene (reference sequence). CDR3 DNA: TGTGCCAGTAGTCCCGGGACAGCGATGAACACTGAAGCTTTCTTT. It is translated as CASSPGTAMNTEAFF. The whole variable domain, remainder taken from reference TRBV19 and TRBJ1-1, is DGGITQSPKYLFRKEGQNVTLSCEQNLNHDAMYWYRQDPGQGLRLIYYSQIVNDFQKGDIAEGYSVSREKKESFPLTVTSAQKNPTAFYLCASSPGTAMNTEAFFGQGTRLTVV.

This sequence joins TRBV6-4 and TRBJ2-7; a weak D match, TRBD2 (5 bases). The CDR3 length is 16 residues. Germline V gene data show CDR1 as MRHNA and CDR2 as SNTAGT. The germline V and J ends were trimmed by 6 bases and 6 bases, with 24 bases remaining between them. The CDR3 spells CASRSLSGPGNGEQYV. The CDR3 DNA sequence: TGTGCCAGCAGATCCTTATCTGGGCCGGGGAATGGCGAGCAGTACGTC.

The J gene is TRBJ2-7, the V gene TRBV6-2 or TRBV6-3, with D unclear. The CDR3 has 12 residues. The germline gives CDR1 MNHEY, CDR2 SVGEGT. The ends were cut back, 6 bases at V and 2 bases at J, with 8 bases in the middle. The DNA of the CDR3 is TGTGCCAGCAGCAGTTACACCTACGAGCAGTACGTC. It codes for CASSSYTYEQYV.

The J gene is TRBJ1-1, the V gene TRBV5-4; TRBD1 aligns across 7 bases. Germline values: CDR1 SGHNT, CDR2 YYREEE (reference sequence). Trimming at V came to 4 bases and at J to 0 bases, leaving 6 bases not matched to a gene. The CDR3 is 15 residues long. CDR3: CASSRMGQMNTEAFF. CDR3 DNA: TGTGCCAGCAGCCGAATGGGACAGATGAACACTGAAGCTTTCTTT.

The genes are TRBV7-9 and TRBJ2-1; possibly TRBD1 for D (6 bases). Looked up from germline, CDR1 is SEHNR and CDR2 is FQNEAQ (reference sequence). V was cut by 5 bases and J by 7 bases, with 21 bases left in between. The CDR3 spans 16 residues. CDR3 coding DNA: TGTGCCAGCAGCCAGACAGGCGCAATTATACGAAATGAGCAGTTCTTC. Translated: CASSQTGAIIRNEQFF.

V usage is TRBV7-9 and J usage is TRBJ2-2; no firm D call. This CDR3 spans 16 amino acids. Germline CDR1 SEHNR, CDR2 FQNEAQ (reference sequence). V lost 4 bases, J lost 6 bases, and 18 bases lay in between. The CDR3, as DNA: TGTGCCAGCAGCTCCAGCGTACTGCTCGATTCCGGGGAGCTGTTTTTT. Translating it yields CASSSSVLLDSGELFF.

CDR3 bases: TGTGCCAGCAGCGTAGTCGCGGGAGCGAGTCGAAATACGCAGTATTTT. Protein product: CASSVVAGASRNTQYF. The chain is built from TRBV9 and TRBJ2-3, with 7 nucleotides matching TRBD2. CDR3 size: 16 residues. With 0 bases clipped from V and 7 bases from J, the junction kept 11 bases outside the gene matches. From germline, CDR1 is SGDLS and CDR2 YYNGEE.

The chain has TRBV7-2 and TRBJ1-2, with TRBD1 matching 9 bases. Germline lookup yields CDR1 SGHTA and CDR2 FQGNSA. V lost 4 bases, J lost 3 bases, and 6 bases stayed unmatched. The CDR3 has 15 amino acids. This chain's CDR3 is CASSSEQGAHYGYTF. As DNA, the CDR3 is TGTGCCAGCAGCTCTGAACAGGGGGCTCACTATGGCTACACCTTC.

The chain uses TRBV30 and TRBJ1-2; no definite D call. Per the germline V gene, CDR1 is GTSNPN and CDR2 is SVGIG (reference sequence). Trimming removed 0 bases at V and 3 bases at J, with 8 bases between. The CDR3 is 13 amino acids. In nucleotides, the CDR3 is TGTGCCTGGAGTGTCTCCAGTCACTATGGCTACACCTTC. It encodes CAWSVSSHYGYTF.

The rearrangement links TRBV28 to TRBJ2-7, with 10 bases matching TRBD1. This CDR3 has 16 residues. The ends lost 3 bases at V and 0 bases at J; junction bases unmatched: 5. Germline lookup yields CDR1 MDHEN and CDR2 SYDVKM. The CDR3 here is CASSFPWTGGSYEQYF. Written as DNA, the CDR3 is TGTGCCAGCAGTTTCCCTTGGACAGGGGGCTCCTACGAGCAGTACTTC.

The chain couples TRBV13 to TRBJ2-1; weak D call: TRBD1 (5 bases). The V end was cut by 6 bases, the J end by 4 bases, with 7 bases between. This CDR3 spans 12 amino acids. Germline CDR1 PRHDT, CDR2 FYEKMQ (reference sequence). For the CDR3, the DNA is TGTGCCAGCAGGAGACAGTACAATGAGCAGTTCTTC. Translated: CASRRQYNEQFF.

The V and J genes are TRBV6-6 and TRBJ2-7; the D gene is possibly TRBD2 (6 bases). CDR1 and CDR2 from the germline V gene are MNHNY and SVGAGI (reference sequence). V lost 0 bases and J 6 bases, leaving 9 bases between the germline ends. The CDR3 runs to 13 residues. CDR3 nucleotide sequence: TGTGCCAGCAGTTACTCCGGGAGATTCGAGCAGTACGTC. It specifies CASSYSGRFEQYV.

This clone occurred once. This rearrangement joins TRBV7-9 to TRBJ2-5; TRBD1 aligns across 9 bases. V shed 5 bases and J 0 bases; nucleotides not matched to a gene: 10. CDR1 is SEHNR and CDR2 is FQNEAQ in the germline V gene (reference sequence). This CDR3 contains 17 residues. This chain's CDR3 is CASSLSGQGGYQETQYF. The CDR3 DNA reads TGTGCCAGCAGCCTCTCGGGACAGGGTGGCTACCAAGAGACCCAGTACTTC.

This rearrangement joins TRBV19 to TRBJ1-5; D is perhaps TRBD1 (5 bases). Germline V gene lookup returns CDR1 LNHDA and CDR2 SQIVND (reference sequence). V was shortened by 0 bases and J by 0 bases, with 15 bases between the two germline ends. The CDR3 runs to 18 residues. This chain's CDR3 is CASSIDQGGYLSNQPQHF. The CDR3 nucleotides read TGTGCCAGTAGTATAGATCAGGGCGGTTACCTTAGCAATCAGCCCCAGCATTTT.

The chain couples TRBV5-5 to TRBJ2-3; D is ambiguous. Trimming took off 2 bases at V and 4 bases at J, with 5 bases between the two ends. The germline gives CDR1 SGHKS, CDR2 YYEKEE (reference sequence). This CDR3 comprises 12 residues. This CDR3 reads CASSFSPDTQYF. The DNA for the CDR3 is TGTGCCAGCAGCTTTAGCCCAGATACGCAGTATTTT.

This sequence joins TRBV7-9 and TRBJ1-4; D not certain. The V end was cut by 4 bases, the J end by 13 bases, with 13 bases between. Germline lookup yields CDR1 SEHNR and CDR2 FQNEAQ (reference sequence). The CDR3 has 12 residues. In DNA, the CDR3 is TGTGCCAGCAGCTCCACTGGGCCCCGACTGTTTTTT. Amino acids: CASSSTGPRLFF.